Shown below are 5 T cell receptor beta chains from a single sample sequenced in a study of cytomegalovirus exposure and HLA in healthy donors. Researchers ran the PCR with 60 Vbeta and 13 Jbeta primers. Assay used: immunoSEQ multiplex PCR; TCRdb lists only in-frame clones, some missing. The table shows about 150,000 clones, with about 68% occurring only once. What was sequenced was PBMCs. All receptors derive from a young man in good health and CMV-seronegative.

The chain joins TRBV14 to TRBJ1-2; TRBD1 is a possible D gene (6 bases). The CDR3 runs 15 residues. CDR1 SGHDN and CDR2 FVKESK come from the germline V gene. Trimming left V 4 bases short and J 0 bases short, with 12 bases between. The CDR3 region is CASSRAGVANYGYTF. For the CDR3, the DNA is TGTGCCAGCAGCCGCGCAGGGGTAGCTAACTATGGCTACACCTTC.

This clone came up a few times. The chain links TRBV7-9 to TRBJ1-1; weak D call: TRBD1 (5 bases). Germline CDR1 reads SEHNR; CDR2 reads FQNEAQ (reference sequence). There are 13 residues in the CDR3. V lost 5 bases, J lost 7 bases, and 14 bases lay in between. The CDR3 DNA sequence: TGTGCCAGCAGCCCCGCTACAGGATTTGAAGCTTTCTTT. It yields the protein CASSPATGFEAFF.

V gene TRBV14 combines with J gene TRBJ2-1; 9 bases line up with TRBD1. The V gene's germline CDR1 is SGHDN and CDR2 FVKESK. This CDR3 region has 16 residues. J gave up 3 bases and V 4 bases, and 7 bases lay outside the gene matches. In nucleotides, the CDR3 is TGTGCCAGCAGCCGTCCCGGGACAGGGCTCTACAATGAGCAGTTCTTC. It encodes CASSRPGTGLYNEQFF. Full variable domain (outside the CDR3, taken from reference TRBV14 and TRBJ2-1): EAGVTQFPSHSVIEKGQTVTLRCDPISGHDNLYWYRRVMGKEIKFLLHFVKESKQDESGMPNNRFLAERTGGTYSTLKVQPAELEDSGVYFCASSRPGTGLYNEQFFGPGTRLTVL.

The J gene is TRBJ2-7, the V gene TRBV7-9; 7 nucleotides match TRBD1. The germline gives CDR1 SEHNR, CDR2 FQNEAQ (reference sequence). This CDR3 comprises 16 residues. Trimming at V came to 0 bases and at J to 1 base, leaving 6 bases not matched to a gene. The CDR3 sequence is CASSLATGQPSYEQYF. The DNA of the CDR3 is TGTGCCAGCAGCTTAGCCACGGGACAGCCTTCCTACGAGCAGTACTTC.

The rearrangement links TRBV9 to TRBJ2-7, with 7 bases that match TRBD2. The CDR3 contains 13 residues. The germline gives CDR1 SGDLS, CDR2 YYNGEE. J lost 3 bases, V lost 0 bases, and 0 bases had no gene match. The CDR3 DNA sequence: TGTGCCAGCAGCGTAGGGACTAGCTACGAGCAGTACTTC. It codes for CASSVGTSYEQYF. Filled out from reference TRBV9 and TRBJ2-7, the complete variable domain reads DSGVTQTPKHLITATGQRVTLRCSPRSGDLSVYWYQQSLDQGLQFLIQYYNGEERAKGNILERFSAQQFPDLHSELNLSSLELGDSALYFCASSVGTSYEQYFGPGTRLTVT.